This T cell receptor beta chain was documented in a study of blood T cell repertoires in COVID-19 (dated by TCRdb to the early 2020s). With respect to the entire study: The collaborator samples originated in the United States, Italy and Spain and spanned the acute and convalescent phases of COVID-19. The material from the prospective study consisted of cDNA or gDNA derived from T cells, B-cell-depleted T cells, or PBMCs. Subjects who had been exposed to COVID-19, were actively infected with it, or had recovered from it provided the deeply sampled blood TCRbeta repertoires that made up the dataset. The repertoires were released in a freely available public database intended as a resource for research on the immune response to SARS-CoV-2. The samples were drawn from two sources: the first 160 participants of the ongoing ImmuneRACE study, and over 950 subjects contributed by 6 global collaborators. Sample metadata almost always included a de-identified subject ID, COVID-19 status, age in years and sex. Where HLA class I and class II types were available, the types were taken from metadata supplied by the sample provider, not from assay-based typing.

TCRbeta CDR3 regions were amplified from genomic DNA using the immunoSEQ Assay, a bias-controlled multiplex PCR. As for how the authors treated the data: Nucleated cell counts per sample were estimated from amplification of reference gene primers within the assay. Sequence reads were collapsed and filtered to measure the absolute abundance of every unique TCRbeta CDR3 rearrangement. For each sample, productive Simpson clonality was calculated as the square root of Simpson's diversity index across productive rearrangements. TCRdb mirrors the immuneACCESS table, restricted to in-frame sequences. Some clones are absent from its copies; in checked studies, under half trace to an unresolved V gene, and the reason for the others is unknown. For V, J and clone size, that table is used; D and trimming come from the DNA. The sample yields 180,000 or so clones; 88% were counted once. The ten largest clonotypes hold 4% of the sample.

On the study overall, not on this receptor specifically: The quantity of clinical and demographic metadata differed by source and by participant and was supplied without curation.

Concerning this clone itself: Its antigen is unknown. The record has no base qualities; no much larger clone is one base away.

Each collaborating institution followed its own protocols to collect whole blood in K2EDTA tubes. For TCRbeta analysis, collaborator samples were shipped as frozen whole blood, as isolated PBMCs, or as DNA extracted from either sample type. The germline ends are 11 bases apart after V is trimmed by 6 bases and J by 0 bases. In the germline V gene, CDR1 corresponds to SNHLY and CDR2 to FYNNEI. The CDR3 runs 14 amino acids, cysteine and phenylalanine included. The retained sequence is limited to the CDR3, 42 bases, with the frame set at the first base. The receptor chain draws on TRBV2 and TRBJ1-2; perhaps TRBD1 is the D gene, with 5 bases matching. Sequencing input: peripheral blood. This TCR derives from a woman in her twenties or thirties with acute or convalescent COVID-19. The nucleotide sequence is given as TGTGCCAGCAGAACGGACACCTCTAACTATGGCTACACCTTC. It encodes CASRTDTSNYGYTF.